The clone carrying this T cell receptor beta chain was observed a handful of times. The antigen is unknown. The CDR3 is 14 residues long. Germline trimming cut 7 bases from V and 6 bases from J; bases unmatched to any gene: 4. This entry belongs to a study of T cells after yellow fever vaccination. General observations from the study: A faster peak, day 5 versus 15, was reached by the weaker secondary response. Reappearing after the booster were most of the clones from primary vaccination (less than 98% CD4, approximately 88% CD8).

In making TCR cDNA, 5'RACE template switching added a universal primer site and UMIs to it. TCRdb re-analysed the 5' RACE reads in MiXCR, keeping a single row per CDR3 protein. The table records 200,000 to 300,000 distinct CDR3 sequences, less than 8.5% of them present only once. The sequence was collected from a man under 40 who received the YFV17D yellow fever vaccine. This rearrangement joins TRBV12-3 or TRBV12-4 to TRBJ2-1; 12 nucleotides line up with TRBD2. The source was CD4+ T cells sorted from PBMCs, collected 15 days after the yellow fever booster vaccination. CDR3 sequence reads: CASILAGGGNEQFF. Written as DNA, the CDR3 is TGTGCCAGCATACTAGCGGGAGGCGGCAATGAGCAGTTCTTC.